This TCR beta chain stems from a study of CDR3 diversity in severe acne. The junction had 4 bases not matched to a gene; V was cut back by 4 bases and J by 2 bases. CDR3 length equals 14 residues. CDR1 and CDR2 (germline): SGHTA, FQGTGA. TCRdb fed the PCR reads into MiXCR, producing one record per CDR3 protein. The sample holds 100,000 or so distinct CDR3 sequences, roughly half seen once. The chain links TRBV7-3 to TRBJ2-5; TRBD1 matches 7 bases. The specimen was blood. The sequence was obtained from a male donor with acne. CDR3 nucleotides: TGTGCCAGCAGCTCCACGGGACAGCAAGAGACCCAGTACTTC. It specifies CASSSTGQQETQYF.